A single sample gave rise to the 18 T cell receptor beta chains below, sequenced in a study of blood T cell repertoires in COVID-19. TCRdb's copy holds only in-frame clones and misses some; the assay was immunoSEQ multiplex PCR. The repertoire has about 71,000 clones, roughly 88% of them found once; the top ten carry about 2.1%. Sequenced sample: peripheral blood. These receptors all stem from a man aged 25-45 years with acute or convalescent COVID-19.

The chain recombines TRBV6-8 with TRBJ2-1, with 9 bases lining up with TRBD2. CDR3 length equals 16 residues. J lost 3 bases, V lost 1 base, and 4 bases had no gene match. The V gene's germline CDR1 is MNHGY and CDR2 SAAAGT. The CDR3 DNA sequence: TGTGCCAGCAGTTACTGGCTAGCGGGAAACTACAATGAGCAGTTCTTC. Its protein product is CASSYWLAGNYNEQFF.

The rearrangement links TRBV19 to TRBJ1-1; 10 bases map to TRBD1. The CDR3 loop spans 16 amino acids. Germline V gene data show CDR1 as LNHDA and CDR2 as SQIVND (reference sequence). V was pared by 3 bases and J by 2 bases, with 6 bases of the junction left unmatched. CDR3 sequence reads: CASSIPRTGGNTEAFF. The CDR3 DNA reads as TGTGCCAGTAGTATCCCTAGGACAGGGGGAAACACTGAAGCTTTCTTT.

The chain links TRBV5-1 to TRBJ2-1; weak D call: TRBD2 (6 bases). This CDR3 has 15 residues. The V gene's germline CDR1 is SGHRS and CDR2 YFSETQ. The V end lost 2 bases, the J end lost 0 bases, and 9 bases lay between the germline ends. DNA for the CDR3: TGCGCCAGCAGCTTCGGGGGTTTCTCCTACAATGAGCAGTTCTTC. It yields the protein CASSFGGFSYNEQFF.

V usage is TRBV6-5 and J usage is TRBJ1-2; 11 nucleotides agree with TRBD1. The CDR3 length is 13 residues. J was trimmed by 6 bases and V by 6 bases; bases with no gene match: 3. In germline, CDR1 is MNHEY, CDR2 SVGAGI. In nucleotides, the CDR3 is TGTGCCAGCAGGGGACAGGGGGAAAATGGCTACACCTTC. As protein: CASRGQGENGYTF.

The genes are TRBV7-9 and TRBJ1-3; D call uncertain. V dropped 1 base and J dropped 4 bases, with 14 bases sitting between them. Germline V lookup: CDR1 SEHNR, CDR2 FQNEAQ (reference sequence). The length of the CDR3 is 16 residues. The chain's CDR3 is CASSLEASPRGNTIYF. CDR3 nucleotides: TGTGCCAGCAGCTTAGAGGCCAGCCCTAGAGGAAACACCATATATTTT.

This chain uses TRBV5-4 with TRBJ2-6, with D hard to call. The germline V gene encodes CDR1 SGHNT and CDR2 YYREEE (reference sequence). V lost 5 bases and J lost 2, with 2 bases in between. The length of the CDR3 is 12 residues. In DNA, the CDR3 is TGTGCCAGCAGTACTGGGGCCAACGTCCTGACTTTC. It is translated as CASSTGANVLTF.

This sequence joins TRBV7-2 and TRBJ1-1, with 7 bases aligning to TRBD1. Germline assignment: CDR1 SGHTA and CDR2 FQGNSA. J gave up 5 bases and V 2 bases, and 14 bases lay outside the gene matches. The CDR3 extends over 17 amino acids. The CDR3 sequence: CASSLRARGGGGTEAFF. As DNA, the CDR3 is TGTGCCAGCAGCTTAAGGGCGAGAGGAGGGGGCGGAACTGAAGCTTTCTTT.

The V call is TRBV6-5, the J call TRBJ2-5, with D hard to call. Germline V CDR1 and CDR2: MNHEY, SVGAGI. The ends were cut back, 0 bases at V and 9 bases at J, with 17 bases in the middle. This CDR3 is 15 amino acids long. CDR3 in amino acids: CASSYSRSEPVSQYF. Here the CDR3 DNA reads TGTGCCAGCAGTTACTCGAGAAGTGAGCCGGTTTCCCAGTACTTC.

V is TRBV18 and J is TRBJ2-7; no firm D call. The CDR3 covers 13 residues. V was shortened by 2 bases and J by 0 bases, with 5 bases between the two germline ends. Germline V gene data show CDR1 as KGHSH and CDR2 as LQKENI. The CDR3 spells CASSPSSSYEQYF. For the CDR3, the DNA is TGTGCCAGCTCACCATCGAGCTCCTACGAGCAGTACTTC.

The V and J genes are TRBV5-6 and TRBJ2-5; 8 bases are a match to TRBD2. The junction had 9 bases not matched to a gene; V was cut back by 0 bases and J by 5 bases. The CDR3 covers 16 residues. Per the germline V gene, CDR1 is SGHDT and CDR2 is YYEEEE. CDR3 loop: CASSLAPSGYRETQYF. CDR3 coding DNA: TGTGCCAGCAGCTTGGCGCCTAGCGGGTACAGGGAGACCCAGTACTTC.

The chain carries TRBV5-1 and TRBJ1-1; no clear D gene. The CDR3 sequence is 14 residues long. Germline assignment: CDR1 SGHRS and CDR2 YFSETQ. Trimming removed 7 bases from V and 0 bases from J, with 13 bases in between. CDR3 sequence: CASSPLLLNTEAFF. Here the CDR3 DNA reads TGCGCCAGCTCCCCACTCTTGTTGAACACTGAAGCTTTCTTT. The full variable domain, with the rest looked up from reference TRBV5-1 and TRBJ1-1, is KAGVTQTPRYLIKTRGQQVTLSCSPISGHRSVSWYQQTPGQGLQFLFEYFSETQRNKGNFPGRFSGRQFSNSRSEMNVSTLELGDSALYLCASSPLLLNTEAFFGQGTRLTVV.

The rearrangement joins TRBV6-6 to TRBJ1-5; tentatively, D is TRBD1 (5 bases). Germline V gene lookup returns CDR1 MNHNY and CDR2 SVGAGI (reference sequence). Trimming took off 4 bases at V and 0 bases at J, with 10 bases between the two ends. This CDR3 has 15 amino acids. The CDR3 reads CASSSIRDSNQPQHF. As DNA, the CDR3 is TGTGCCAGCAGTTCTATCAGGGATAGCAATCAGCCCCAGCATTTT.

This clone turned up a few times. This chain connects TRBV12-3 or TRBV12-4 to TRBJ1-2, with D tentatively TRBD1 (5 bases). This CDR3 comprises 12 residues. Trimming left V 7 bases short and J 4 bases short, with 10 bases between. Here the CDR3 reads CASTLDSYGYTF. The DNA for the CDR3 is TGTGCCAGCACCCTCGACAGCTATGGCTACACCTTC.

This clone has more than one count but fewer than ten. In DNA form, the CDR3 reads TGTGCCAGCAGCCGGACAGGGCGTCAGCCCCAGCATTTT. This sequence encodes CASSRTGRQPQHF. This rearrangement joins TRBV28 to TRBJ1-5; 8 positions agree with TRBD1. Trimming at V came to 6 bases and at J to 6 bases, leaving 4 bases not matched to a gene. The CDR3 contains 13 residues. Germline V CDR1 and CDR2: MDHEN, SYDVKM.

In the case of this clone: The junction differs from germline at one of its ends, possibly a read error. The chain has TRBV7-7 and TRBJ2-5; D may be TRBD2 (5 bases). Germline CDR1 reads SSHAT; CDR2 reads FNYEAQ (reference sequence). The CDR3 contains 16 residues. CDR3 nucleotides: TGTGCTAGCAGTCGGGCCGTTACGAGGGCGAAAGAGACCCAGTACTTC. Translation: CASSRAVTRAKETQYF. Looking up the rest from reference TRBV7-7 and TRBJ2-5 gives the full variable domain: GAGVSQSPRYKVTKRGQDVTLRCDPISSHATLYWYQQALGQGPEFLTYFNYEAQPDKSGLPSDRFSAERPEGSISTLTIQRTEQRDSAMYRCASSRAVTRAKETQYFGPGTRLLVL.

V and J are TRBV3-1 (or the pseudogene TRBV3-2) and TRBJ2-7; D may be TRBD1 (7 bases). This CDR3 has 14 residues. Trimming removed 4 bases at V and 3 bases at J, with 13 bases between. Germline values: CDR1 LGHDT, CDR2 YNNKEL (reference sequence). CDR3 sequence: CASSLAGGGYEQYF. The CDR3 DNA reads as TGTGCCAGCAGCCTGGCAGGGGGAGGCTACGAGCAGTACTTC.

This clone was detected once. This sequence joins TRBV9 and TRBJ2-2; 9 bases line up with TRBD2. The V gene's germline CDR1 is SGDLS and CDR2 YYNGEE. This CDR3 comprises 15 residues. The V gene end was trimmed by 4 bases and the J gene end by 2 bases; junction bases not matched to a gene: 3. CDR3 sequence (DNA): TGTGCCAGCAGCCAGGGACTAGCTAACACCGGGGAGCTGTTTTTT. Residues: CASSQGLANTGELFF.

The CDR3 protein is CASSLGRSTDTQYF. In DNA form, the CDR3 reads TGTGCCAGCAGCTTAGGGCGGAGCACAGATACGCAGTATTTT. V usage is TRBV11-3 and J usage is TRBJ2-3; D unresolved. V was cut by 1 base and J by 0 bases, with 5 bases left in between. Germline CDR1 is SGHNT and CDR2 is YENEEA. The CDR3 length is 14 residues.